This T cell receptor (beta chain) emerged from a study of blood T cell repertoires in COVID-19. CDR1 is MNHEY, CDR2 SMNVEV, per germline (reference sequence). This CDR3 region has 13 residues. The V end lost 7 bases, the J end lost 1 base, and 7 bases lay between the germline ends. Seattle-derived patients entered the study during active infection and were followed longitudinally. The repertoire was sequenced with immunoSEQ multiplex PCR; TCRdb's copy has only in-frame clones and lacks some. Of tens of thousands of clones in the sample, 77% were seen once. The TCR was taken from a man aged 70 or older with COVID-19, enrolled during active disease. The genes are TRBV27 and TRBJ2-2; D uncertain. Sequencing was performed on peripheral blood. The CDR3 DNA follows: TGTGCCAGCACTAGAGGGAACACCGGGGAGCTGTTTTTT. Its protein product is CASTRGNTGELFF.